This T cell receptor (beta chain) derives from a study of control samples from healthy donors and cancer patients (TCRdb year 2020). As regards this clone: Its recognized antigen is unknown. Base qualities are not at hand, and no much larger clone is one base apart.

Library method: the immunoSEQ multiplex PCR assay. Held by TCRdb, this immuneACCESS table contains in-frame sequences only and omits some clones. Under half of the omission traces to an unresolved V gene where checked; the cause of the rest is unknown. The sample table shows about 60,000 clones, and about nine tenths are seen once. The ten largest clones represent 0.95% to 1.5% of the sample. The source is a woman in her forties or fifties with colorectal cancer. Material: PBMCs.

CDR3 loop: CASSLVGQLNSGEAFF. The DNA sequence is TGTGCCAGCAGTTTGGTGGGACAGCTCAACTCAGGTGAAGCTTTCTTT. The V and J segments used are TRBV27 and TRBJ1-1; the central 7 bases match TRBD1. Spanning cysteine to phenylalanine, the CDR3 consists of 16 amino acids. CDR3 DNA only is kept here, 48 bases in frame from base 1. The germline V gene (reference sequence) specifies MNHEY as CDR1 and SMNVEV as CDR2. V has 3 bases trimmed and J has 7 bases trimmed; junction bases matching no gene number 14.